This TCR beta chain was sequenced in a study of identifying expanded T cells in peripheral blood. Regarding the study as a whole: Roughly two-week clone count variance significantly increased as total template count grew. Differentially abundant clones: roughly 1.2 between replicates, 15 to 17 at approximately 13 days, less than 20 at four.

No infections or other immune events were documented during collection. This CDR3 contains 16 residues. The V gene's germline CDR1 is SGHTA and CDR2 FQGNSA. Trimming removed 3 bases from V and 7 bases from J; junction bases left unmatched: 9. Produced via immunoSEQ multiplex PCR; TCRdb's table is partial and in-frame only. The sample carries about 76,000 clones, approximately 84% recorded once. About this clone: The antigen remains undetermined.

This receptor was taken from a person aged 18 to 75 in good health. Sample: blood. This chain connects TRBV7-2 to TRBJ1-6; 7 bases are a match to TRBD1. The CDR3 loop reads CASSFPPGGINSPLHF. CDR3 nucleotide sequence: TGTGCCAGCAGCTTCCCCCCAGGGGGGATCAATTCACCCCTCCACTTT.